Below, 5 T cell receptor beta chains from the same sample are listed, as sequenced in a study of identical twins. TCRdb re-derived calls from the 5' RACE reads in MiXCR, one entry per CDR3 protein. The sample lists approximately 690,000 distinct CDR3 sequences, roughly 6% occurring once. The sample comprised naive T cells sorted from blood. The receptors originated from a man between 18 and 35 years old in good health.

The sample holds a few counts of this clonotype. The chain employs TRBV6-2 or TRBV6-3 and TRBJ2-7; 7 bases are shared with TRBD2. Germline V gives CDR1 MNHEY, CDR2 SVGEGT. The trim removed 3 bases at V and 3 bases at J, leaving 8 bases unmatched. The CDR3 is 15 amino acids. The CDR3 region has the DNA TGTGCCAGCAGTTATACCGGGACTAACTACTACGAGCAGTACTTC. Encoded protein: CASSYTGTNYYEQYF.

This clonotype was detected many times. The gene calls are TRBV6-1 and TRBJ2-1; possibly TRBD2 for D (5 bases). The CDR3 has 14 residues. V lost 10 bases and J lost 4, with 17 bases in between. CDR1 MNHNS and CDR2 SASEGT come from the germline V gene. CDR3 amino acids: CATTASGAYNEQFF. The CDR3 nucleotides read TGTGCCACAACAGCCAGCGGAGCTTACAATGAGCAGTTCTTC.

This chain uses TRBV20-1 with TRBJ2-5, with TRBD1 matching 7 bases. The ends lost 5 bases at V and 7 bases at J; junction bases unmatched: 10. The CDR3 spans 13 residues. Per germline, CDR1 DFQATT and CDR2 SNEGSKA (reference sequence). CDR3 amino acids: CSAADRVVGTQYF. The DNA of the CDR3 is TGCAGTGCTGCTGACAGGGTTGTAGGGACCCAGTACTTC.

This clonotype was observed many times. The chain joins TRBV29-1 to TRBJ1-1; 7 nucleotides align to TRBD1. There are 10 residues in the CDR3. Germline V lookup: CDR1 SQVTM, CDR2 ANQGSEA. After removal of 5 bases from V and 11 bases from J, the junction contained 5 bases not matched to a gene. Here the CDR3 DNA reads TGCAGCGTTCACAGGGGAAATGCTTTCTTT. This encodes CSVHRGNAFF.

A few counts support this clonotype. V and J are TRBV12-3 or TRBV12-4 and TRBJ2-3; no reliable D call. The CDR3 spans 13 residues. V lost 1 base and J 5 bases, leaving 7 bases between the germline ends. Here the CDR3 reads CASSLETGDTQYF. The CDR3 DNA reads as TGTGCCAGCAGTTTAGAGACGGGAGATACGCAGTATTTT.